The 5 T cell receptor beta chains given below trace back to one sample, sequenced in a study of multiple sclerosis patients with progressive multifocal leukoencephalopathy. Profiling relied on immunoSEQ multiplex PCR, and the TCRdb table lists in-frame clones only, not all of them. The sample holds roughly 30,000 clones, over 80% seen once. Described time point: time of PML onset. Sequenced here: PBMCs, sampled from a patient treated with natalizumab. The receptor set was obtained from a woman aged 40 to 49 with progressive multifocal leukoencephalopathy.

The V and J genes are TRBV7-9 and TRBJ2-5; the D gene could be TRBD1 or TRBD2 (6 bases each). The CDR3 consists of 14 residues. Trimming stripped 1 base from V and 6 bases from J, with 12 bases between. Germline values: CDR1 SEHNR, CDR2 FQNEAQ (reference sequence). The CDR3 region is CASSLERGVQTQYF. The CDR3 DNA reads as TGTGCCAGCAGCTTAGAGAGGGGGGTGCAGACCCAGTACTTC. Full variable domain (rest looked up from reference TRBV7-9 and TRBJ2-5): DTGVSQNPRHKITKRGQNVTFRCDPISEHNRLYWYRQTLGQGPEFLTYFQNEAQLEKSRLLSDRFSAERPKGSFSTLEIQRTEQGDSAMYLCASSLERGVQTQYFGPGTRLLVL.

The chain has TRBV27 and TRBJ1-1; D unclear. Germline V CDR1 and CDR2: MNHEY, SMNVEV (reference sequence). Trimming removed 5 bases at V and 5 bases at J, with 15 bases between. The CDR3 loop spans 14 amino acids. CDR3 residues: CASSSNYMGTEAFF. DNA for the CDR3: TGTGCCAGCAGTAGTAACTATATGGGAACTGAAGCTTTCTTT.

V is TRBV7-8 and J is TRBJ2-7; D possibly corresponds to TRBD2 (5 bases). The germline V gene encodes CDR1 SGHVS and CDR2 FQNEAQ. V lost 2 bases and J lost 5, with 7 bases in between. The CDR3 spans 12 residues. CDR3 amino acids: CASSLWRDEQYF. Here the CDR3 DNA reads TGTGCCAGCAGCTTATGGCGGGACGAGCAGTACTTC.

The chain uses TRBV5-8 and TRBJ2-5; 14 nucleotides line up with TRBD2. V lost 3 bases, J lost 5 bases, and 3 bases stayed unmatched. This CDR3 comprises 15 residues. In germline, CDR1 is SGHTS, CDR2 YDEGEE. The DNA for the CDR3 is TGTGCCAGCAGCTATCGGACTAGCGGGAGGGAGACCCAGTACTTC. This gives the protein CASSYRTSGRETQYF.

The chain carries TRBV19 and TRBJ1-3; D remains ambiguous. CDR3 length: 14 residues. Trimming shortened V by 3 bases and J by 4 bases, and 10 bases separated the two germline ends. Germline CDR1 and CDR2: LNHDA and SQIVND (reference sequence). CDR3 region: CASSMPDAGNTIYF. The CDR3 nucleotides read TGTGCCAGTAGTATGCCGGATGCGGGAAACACCATATATTTT.